These 2 T cell receptor beta chains came from one sample sequenced in a study of blood T cell repertoires in COVID-19. Libraries were prepared by immunoSEQ multiplex PCR; TCRdb keeps only in-frame clonotypes and omits some of them. Here the sample spans about 160,000 clones, around 93% being singletons. The sample consisted of peripheral blood. These receptors all come from a woman aged 45-65 years with acute or convalescent COVID-19.

The count of this clone is one. CDR3 in DNA: TGTGCCAGCAGCGAGGGCCCCAATTCTAATGAAAAACTGTTTTTT. The encoded protein is CASSEGPNSNEKLFF. The chain joins TRBV5-4 to TRBJ1-4; no clear D. Trimming cost V 4 bases and J 3 bases, with 13 bases left between them. The germline V gene has CDR1 SGHNT and CDR2 YYREEE (reference sequence). This CDR3 has 15 amino acids.

The chain carries TRBV4-2 and TRBJ1-1; TRBD1 might be the D (5 bases). Per germline, CDR1 LGHNA and CDR2 YNFKEQ. V was trimmed by 0 bases and J by 0 bases, leaving 8 bases between them. The CDR3 has 15 amino acids. The CDR3 DNA reads as TGTGCCAGCAGCCAAGATGTAGGGGTGAACACTGAAGCTTTCTTT. It yields the protein CASSQDVGVNTEAFF.